Detailed here is one TCR beta chain. Antigen unknown. Primers for the PCR totalled 60 Vbeta and 13 Jbeta. Original processing methods: Later analysis identified tens of millions of unique TCR beta chains, about 10 million shared. Generated by immunoSEQ multiplex PCR, the TCRdb table keeps only in-frame clones and is missing some. V, J and clone size are taken as reported in that table, and D and trimming were inferred from the DNA itself. Counted here are around 120,000 clones, around 76% occurring once; the ten biggest clones make up roughly 31%. The source of the sample is a study of cytomegalovirus exposure and HLA in healthy donors. Overall study findings and caveats: Using the classifier, cytomegalovirus status was reportedly diagnosed with high specificity and sensitivity. In a later analysis, productive TCRs from donors in an Asian-associated ancestry cluster reportedly carried fewer N-insertions than the cohort mean.

The specimen was PBMCs. This TCR came from a man aged 55 to 70 in good health and CMV-seropositive.

The CDR3 spells CASSLGPQRDYGYTF. DNA of the CDR3: TGCGCCAGCAGCTTGGGACCCCAGAGGGACTATGGCTACACCTTC. The chain has TRBV5-1 and TRBJ1-2; D unresolved. The germline V gene has CDR1 SGHRS and CDR2 YFSETQ. The CDR3 runs to 15 residues. Between the trimmed V and J ends, which lost 0 bases and 3 bases, there was a span of 12 bases.